The 20 T cell receptor beta chains below were found in one sample sequenced in a study of T cells expressing NK-cell markers. TCRdb re-called the 5' RACE reads and catalogs CDR3 proteins one per entry, DNA excluded. The sample includes 550,000 to 600,000 distinct CDR3 sequences. Material for sequencing was blood T cells: a sorted CD56 or NKG2C T cell subset, CD4+ or CD8+ T cells, or bulk PBMC T cells (not recorded which). The receptors originated from a man aged 18 to 30 in good health.

This chain connects TRBV12-3 or TRBV12-4 to TRBJ1-2. There are 15 residues in the CDR3. CDR3 region: CASSFDGIWGYGYTF.

This chain links TRBV14 with TRBJ2-5; TCRdb indicates TRBD1, and absent DNA this call remains unverified. The CDR3 is 15 amino acids. Germline V gene lookup returns CDR1 SGHDN and CDR2 FVKESK. CDR3 residues: CASSLGQRDEETQYF.

This chain uses TRBV3-1 with TRBJ2-1; TCRdb's D gene call, TRBD2, goes unchecked for lack of DNA. The CDR3 totals 15 residues. CDR1 is LGHDT and CDR2 is YNNKEL in the germline V gene (reference sequence). The CDR3 sequence: CASSGPGTRHNEQFF.

This chain links TRBV9 with TRBJ1-2; as DNA is missing, the TRBD1 call by TCRdb cannot be tested. There are 15 residues in the CDR3. Germline loops: CDR1 SGDLS, CDR2 YYNGEE. The CDR3 is CASSDGAGGIYGYTF.

The genes are TRBV24-1 and TRBJ2-1; the TCRdb D gene call, TRBD2, has no DNA to confirm it. Germline V gene sequence: CDR1 KGHDR, CDR2 SFDVKD. The CDR3 has 15 amino acids. CDR3 sequence reads: CATSDPGLSYNEQFF.

The chain carries TRBV28 and TRBJ2-7; TCRdb outputs TRBD2, but without DNA this stays unchecked. Germline lookup yields CDR1 MDHEN and CDR2 SYDVKM. The CDR3 totals 16 residues. The CDR3 sequence: CASSSPSGRVWNEQYF.

This rearrangement joins TRBV7-2 to TRBJ2-7; TCRdb returns TRBD2, unconfirmable since there is no DNA. Germline V gene data show CDR1 as SGHTA and CDR2 as FQGNSA. The CDR3 has 16 amino acids. The CDR3 protein is CASSLDAGLPTYEQYF.

This chain links TRBV24-1 with TRBJ2-1; as DNA is missing, the TRBD2 call by TCRdb cannot be tested. The CDR3 contains 16 residues. Looked up from germline, CDR1 is KGHDR and CDR2 is SFDVKD. CDR3 in amino acids: CATSDLRASGGNEQFF.

This chain joins TRBV5-1 and TRBJ2-2; TCRdb's D gene call, TRBD1, goes unchecked for lack of DNA. The CDR3 is 16 residues long. In germline, CDR1 is SGHRS, CDR2 YFSETQ. CDR3 sequence: CASSPGQGRADGELFF.

The chain combines TRBV4-2 with TRBJ2-7. The CDR3 length is 15 residues. Looked up from germline, CDR1 is LGHNA and CDR2 is YNFKEQ. The CDR3 protein is CASSLDGASSYEQYF.

The chain carries TRBV6-6 and TRBJ2-7; lacking DNA, the TRBD2 call made by TCRdb goes unchecked. The CDR3 loop spans 12 amino acids. Per germline, CDR1 MNHNY and CDR2 SVGAGI (reference sequence). Here the CDR3 reads CASSYSGEGQYF.

The chain combines TRBV20-1 with TRBJ2-5; the D call of TRBD1 rests on TCRdb alone, since no DNA is present to check it. The CDR3 sequence is 14 residues long. CDR1 is DFQATT and CDR2 is SNEGSKA in the germline V gene (reference sequence). CDR3 residues: CSASPTGRKETQYF.

This chain joins TRBV15 and TRBJ2-4. There are 15 residues in the CDR3. The germline gives CDR1 LNHNV, CDR2 YYDKDF (reference sequence). This CDR3 reads CATSRDDFVGNIQYF.

The chain uses TRBV5-1 and TRBJ2-1; TCRdb's D gene call, TRBD1, goes unchecked for lack of DNA. CDR1 is SGHRS and CDR2 is YFSETQ in the germline V gene. This CDR3 is built from 15 residues. This CDR3 is CASSFRDRGSGEQFF.

The chain has TRBV7-2 and TRBJ2-1; TCRdb's D call, TRBD2, is unchecked because there is no DNA. Germline CDR1 SGHTA, CDR2 FQGNSA. CDR3 length equals 15 residues. The chain's CDR3 is CASSLVGTASDEQFF.

This chain joins TRBV5-5 and TRBJ2-7. The CDR3 length is 14 residues. Germline assignment: CDR1 SGHKS and CDR2 YYEKEE (reference sequence). The CDR3 sequence is CASSFRVTPYEQYF.

This chain links TRBV2 with TRBJ2-5; the D call from TCRdb, TRBD1, cannot be confirmed without DNA. CDR3 size: 13 residues. Germline V gene sequence: CDR1 SNHLY, CDR2 FYNNEI. The CDR3 protein is CAITTTGSETQYF.

The genes are TRBV4-2 and TRBJ1-5; TCRdb's D gene call, TRBD1, goes unchecked for lack of DNA. Per the germline V gene, CDR1 is LGHNA and CDR2 is YNFKEQ. This CDR3 region has 18 residues. The CDR3 here is CASSRSEGQGRIYQPQHF.

The genes are TRBV20-1 and TRBJ2-3; TCRdb gives TRBD2 as the D gene, but with no DNA this cannot be confirmed. CDR1 is DFQATT, CDR2 SNEGSKA, per germline (reference sequence). This CDR3 region has 17 residues. The CDR3 region is CSATTGTSGRGTDTQYF.

The rearrangement links TRBV6-1 to TRBJ2-3. From germline, CDR1 is MNHNS and CDR2 SASEGT. The length of the CDR3 is 14 residues. CDR3 in amino acids: CASRRSSDTDTQYF.